Listed below are T cell receptor beta chains from one sample, sequenced in a study of cytomegalovirus exposure and HLA in healthy donors. Clones were read by immunoSEQ multiplex PCR, and TCRdb kept only the in-frame ones, dropping some. The sample consists of hundreds of thousands of clones, 60% to 80% of them appearing once. Input material: PBMCs. The receptor set was obtained from a male donor in good health and CMV-seronegative. Each CDR3 is given with its conserved first and last residue. Fields, in order: V gene, J gene, D gene, CDR3 protein, CDR3 DNA. A D gene is named only where the DNA matches it firmly.

v_call: TRBV2; j_call: TRBJ1-2; d_call: -; cdr3_aa: CASSGIAMSYGYTF; cdr3_nt: TGTGCCAGCAGTGGAATAGCGATGTCCTATGGCTACACCTTC
v_call: TRBV11-2; j_call: TRBJ1-1; d_call: TRBD1; cdr3_aa: CASSLNIGTGLNTEAFF; cdr3_nt: TGTGCCAGCAGCTTAAATATCGGGACAGGCTTGAACACTGAAGCTTTCTTT
v_call: TRBV6-5; j_call: TRBJ1-1; d_call: -; cdr3_aa: CASSPIGLNTEAFF; cdr3_nt: TGTGCCAGCAGTCCTATTGGGCTGAACACTGAAGCTTTCTTT
v_call: TRBV7-9; j_call: TRBJ2-5; d_call: TRBD2; cdr3_aa: CSSRPTSGGVGTQYF; cdr3_nt: TGTTCCAGCAGGCCCACTAGCGGGGGCGTCGGGACCCAGTACTTC
v_call: TRBV18; j_call: TRBJ1-1; d_call: -; cdr3_aa: CASSRNSGQNTEAFF; cdr3_nt: TGTGCCAGCTCACGAAACTCGGGACAGAACACTGAAGCTTTCTTT
v_call: TRBV5-1; j_call: TRBJ2-1; d_call: -; cdr3_aa: CASSSGLYEQFF; cdr3_nt: TGCGCCAGCAGCTCAGGCCTCTATGAGCAGTTCTTC
v_call: TRBV5-1; j_call: TRBJ2-3; d_call: -; cdr3_aa: CASSLLQPTDTQYF; cdr3_nt: TGCGCCAGCAGCTTGCTACAGCCCACAGATACGCAGTATTTT
v_call: TRBV27; j_call: TRBJ2-2; d_call: TRBD1; cdr3_aa: CASSFEGQGMDGELFF; cdr3_nt: TGTGCCAGCAGTTTTGAGGGACAGGGGATGGACGGGGAGCTGTTTTTT
v_call: TRBV27; j_call: TRBJ2-7; d_call: -; cdr3_aa: CASSRGTDEQYF; cdr3_nt: TGTGCCAGCAGTCGGGGGACAGACGAGCAGTACTTC
v_call: TRBV5-6; j_call: TRBJ2-1; d_call: TRBD1; cdr3_aa: CASSLTGANLYNEQFF; cdr3_nt: TGTGCCAGCAGCTTAACAGGGGCTAATCTCTACAATGAGCAGTTCTTC
v_call: TRBV27; j_call: TRBJ2-1; d_call: TRBD2; cdr3_aa: CASSLEAGGGNEQFF; cdr3_nt: TGTGCCAGCAGTTTAGAAGCGGGAGGGGGGAATGAGCAGTTCTTC
v_call: TRBV27; j_call: TRBJ2-1; d_call: -; cdr3_aa: CASSLSTRNEQFF; cdr3_nt: TGTGCCAGCAGTTTATCGACTCGGAATGAGCAGTTCTTC
v_call: TRBV9; j_call: TRBJ1-1; d_call: TRBD1; cdr3_aa: CASSVALGQGTEAFF; cdr3_nt: TGTGCCAGCAGCGTAGCACTAGGACAGGGCACTGAAGCTTTCTTT
v_call: TRBV27; j_call: TRBJ2-7; d_call: -; cdr3_aa: CASSDFRGGEQYF; cdr3_nt: TGTGCCAGCAGTGATTTCCGGGGAGGCGAGCAGTACTTC
v_call: TRBV5-4; j_call: TRBJ2-7; d_call: TRBD2; cdr3_aa: CASSPREGYEQYF; cdr3_nt: TGTGCCAGCAGCCCGAGGGAGGGCTACGAGCAGTACTTC